This TCR beta chain comes out of a study of molecular identifiers for immune sequencing clone quantification. Looking at the study overall: The replicate experiment used RNA from 20,000 or 100,000 naive CD8 cells. This RNA was split into five aliquots, and four of them were sequenced.

As previously described, bulk TCR libraries were made using listed TCR primers. TCRdb processed the PCR reads anew with MiXCR; each CDR3 protein has one entry. The sample lists some 580,000 distinct CDR3 sequences, 25% seen once, with 0.78% in the top ten. CDR3 length: 16 amino acids. Germline V gives CDR1 SGHTA, CDR2 FQGNSA. On this clonotype itself: The junction and the germline gene differ at one end; a read error may be behind it.

The receptor was derived from a human donor in good health. Some libraries in this study had Jurkat cell RNA spiked in. Source material: naive CD8+ T cells from blood, with Jurkat cell RNA spiked in. Subset indicated: FACS-sorted CD8+CD4-CCR7+CD45RA+ naive T cells. The chain employs TRBV7-2 and TRBJ1-1; unclear D gene. CDR3 nucleotide sequence: TGTGCCAGCAGCTTAGCATCCCGGGTGACGAACACAGAAGCTTTCTTT. It is translated as CASSLASRVTNTEAFF. The variable domain in full, completed from reference TRBV7-2 and TRBJ1-1, reads GAGVSQSPSNKVTEKGKDVELRCDPISGHTALYWYRQSLGQGLEFLIYFQGNSAPDKSGLPSDRFSAERTGGSVSTLTIQRTQQEDSAVYLCASSLASRVTNTEAFFGQGTRLTVV.